These T cell receptor beta chains were read from a single sample in a study of cytomegalovirus exposure and HLA in healthy donors. Generated by immunoSEQ multiplex PCR, the TCRdb table keeps only in-frame clones and is missing some. The sample carries about 110,000 clones, under 85% recorded once. Source material: PBMCs. The receptor set was obtained from a woman between 18 and 29 years old in good health and CMV-seronegative. Each CDR3 is given with its conserved first and last residue. D genes are given only for firm matches.

cdr3_aa	j_call	d_call	v_call
CASSQDRTPGNTIYF	TRBJ1-3	-	TRBV5-4
CASSLEPIGGYTF	TRBJ1-2	-	TRBV27
CASSTQKPSGNTIYF	TRBJ1-3	-	TRBV6-6
CASSPTGTGIGEQYF	TRBJ2-7	TRBD1	TRBV18
CASRPAILLQGAGTEAFF	TRBJ1-1	TRBD1	TRBV4-1
CASSPGQGAYEQYF	TRBJ2-7	TRBD1	TRBV7-3
CASSFSDRALYEQYF	TRBJ2-7	TRBD1	TRBV28
CASSVTGAYNEQFF	TRBJ2-1	-	TRBV4-1
CASSPTSGAGDTQYF	TRBJ2-3	-	TRBV7-3
CASSGEETQYF	TRBJ2-5	-	TRBV25-1
CASSAGGNNQPQHF	TRBJ1-5	TRBD1	TRBV19
CASRLGVNEKLFF	TRBJ1-4	-	TRBV7-2
CASSVSGQPSYEQYF	TRBJ2-7	TRBD1	TRBV9
CASTARGGRETGELFF	TRBJ2-2	TRBD2	TRBV10-2
CASSSLEMMNTEAFF	TRBJ1-1	-	TRBV5-6
CASSQRDRGLSNQPQHF	TRBJ1-5	TRBD1	TRBV23-1
CASSVSAGGNTEAFF	TRBJ1-1	TRBD1	TRBV2
CAWSQGAEAFF	TRBJ1-1	TRBD1	TRBV30
CAWKGLRGTEAFF	TRBJ1-1	-	TRBV30
CASSLEPGRENEQYF	TRBJ2-7	-	TRBV5-4
CASSKPIGGHNEQFF	TRBJ2-1	-	TRBV6-1
CASGSDISYGYTF	TRBJ1-2	-	TRBV12-5
CASRGQGGNTIYF	TRBJ1-3	TRBD1	TRBV19
CASGQGGPQHF	TRBJ1-5	-	TRBV6-1
CASSSRQGLVETQYF	TRBJ2-5	TRBD1	TRBV27
CASSQHVHEQYF	TRBJ2-7	-	TRBV27